Included here is one T cell receptor beta chain sequence, with context. These data belong to a study of shared clonotypes between healthy human individuals. TCRdb's copy holds only in-frame clones and misses some; the assay was immunoSEQ multiplex PCR. The sample lists 2 million to 2.5 million clones; approximately 96% were seen once. There are 14 residues in the CDR3. CDR1 is LNHDA and CDR2 is SQIVND in the germline V gene (reference sequence). Trimming removed 7 bases from V and 1 base from J, with 13 bases in between. The origin of this receptor is a man between 18 and 35 years old in good health. V gene TRBV19 combines with J gene TRBJ1-2; D unclear. The specimen was naive CD4+ T cells sorted from blood. Subset given: CD45RA+ positively selected. CDR3 protein: CASTPLVGNYGYTF. Here the CDR3 DNA reads TGTGCCAGTACCCCTTTGGTGGGTAACTATGGCTACACCTTC.